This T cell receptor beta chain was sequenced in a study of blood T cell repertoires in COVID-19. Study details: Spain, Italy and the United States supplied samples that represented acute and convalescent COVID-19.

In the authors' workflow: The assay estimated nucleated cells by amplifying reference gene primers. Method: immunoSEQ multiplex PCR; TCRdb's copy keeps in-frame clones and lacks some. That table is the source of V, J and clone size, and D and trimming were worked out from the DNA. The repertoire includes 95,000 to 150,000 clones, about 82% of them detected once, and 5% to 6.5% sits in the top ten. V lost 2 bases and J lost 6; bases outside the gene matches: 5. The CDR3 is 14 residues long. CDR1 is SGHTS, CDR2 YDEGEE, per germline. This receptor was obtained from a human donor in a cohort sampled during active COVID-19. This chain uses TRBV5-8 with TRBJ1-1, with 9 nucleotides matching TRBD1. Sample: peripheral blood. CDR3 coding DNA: TGTGCCAGCAGCTTCCGGGACAGGGTGGCTGAAGCTTTCTTT. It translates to CASSFRDRVAEAFF.